Listed below are T cell receptor beta chains from one sample, sequenced in a study of response to subunit inactivated influenza vaccine. TCRdb fed the RT-PCR reads into MiXCR, producing one record per CDR3 protein. The table shows some 640,000 distinct CDR3 sequences, with 11% to 15% occurring only once. Sequences were derived from PBMCs from blood, sampled 14 to 15 days before vaccination. The receptors derive from a man aged 45-65 years who received an inactivated influenza vaccine. The CDR3 runs from the conserved cysteine through the conserved F or W. Fields, in order: V gene, clone size, D gene, J gene, CDR3 protein, CDR3 DNA. The D gene is left open where the match is weak. A row's size may be missing; if present it is once, few, many or a size class.

>TRBV18|-|-|TRBJ2-5
CASSPRTLSRQETQYF
TGTGCCAGCTCACCCCGGACACTCTCCCGCCAAGAGACCCAGTACTTC
>TRBV12-3/TRBV12-4|-|-|TRBJ2-3
CASRILGGTQYF
TGTGCCAGCAGAATACTAGGGGGTACGCAGTATTTT
>TRBV20-1|many|-|TRBJ1-3
CSAREFDSGNTIYF
TGCAGTGCTAGAGAATTCGACTCTGGAAACACCATATATTTT
>TRBV30|many|-|TRBJ2-5
CAWHQGLGETQYF
TGTGCCTGGCATCAGGGTCTGGGAGAGACCCAGTACTTC
>TRBV10-2|-|-|TRBJ1-2
CASSEPTYGYTF
TGCGCCAGCAGTGAGCCGACCTATGGCTACACCTTC
>TRBV5-1|-|TRBD2|TRBJ2-2
CASSSGLAGGTGELFF
TGCGCCAGCAGCTCCGGACTAGCGGGAGGTACCGGGGAGCTGTTTTTT
>TRBV7-2|-|TRBD2|TRBJ2-3
CASSPYPSGGYTQYF
TGTGCCAGCAGCCCCTACCCTAGCGGGGGATATACGCAGTATTTT
>TRBV19|few|-|TRBJ1-1
CASSIGAKNTEAFF
TGTGCCAGTAGTATAGGTGCTAAGAACACTGAAGCTTTCTTT
>TRBV2|-|TRBD1|TRBJ1-4
CASSDFGTATNEKLFF
TGTGCCAGCAGTGATTTCGGGACAGCAACTAATGAAAAACTGTTTTTT
>TRBV29-1|few|-|TRBJ2-7
CSVEDWSAQDEANEQYF
TGCAGCGTTGAAGACTGGTCAGCCCAAGATGAGGCCAACGAGCAGTACTTC
>TRBV7-9|few|TRBD1|TRBJ1-1
CASSRDRIETEAFF
TGTGCCAGCAGCCGGGACAGGATCGAAACTGAAGCTTTCTTT
>TRBV7-2|-|-|TRBJ1-6
CASSPVGGIIYNSPLHF
TGTGCCAGCAGCCCTGTGGGGGGCATAATCTATAATTCACCCCTCCACTTT
>TRBV25-1|-|-|TRBJ2-7
CASSVGEGYEQYF
TGTGCCAGCTCGGTGGGGGAAGGCTACGAGCAGTACTTC
>TRBV2|-|-|TRBJ2-7
CASSKTLGQYEQYF
TGTGCCAGCAGTAAAACCCTTGGACAGTACGAGCAGTACTTC
>TRBV4-1|many|-|TRBJ1-5
CASSIDFSNQPQHF
TGCGCCAGCAGCATAGATTTTAGCAATCAGCCCCAGCATTTT
>TRBV13|-|TRBD2|TRBJ2-2
CASSYAGGPTGELFF
TGTGCCAGCAGCTATGCGGGGGGGCCCACCGGGGAGCTGTTTTTT
>TRBV20-1|many|-|TRBJ1-4
CSALTGINEKLFF
TGCAGTGCCTTGACAGGAATTAATGAAAAACTGTTTTTT
>TRBV4-3|once|TRBD1|TRBJ2-6
CASSHDRDGANVLTF
TGCGCCAGCAGCCACGACAGGGATGGGGCCAACGTCCTGACTTTC
>TRBV11-2|many|-|TRBJ2-3
CASSSPPTPDTQYF
TGTGCCAGCAGCTCCCCCCCCACCCCAGATACGCAGTATTTT
>TRBV7-3|-|-|TRBJ2-7
CASSLTSTGYEQYF
TGTGCCAGCAGCTTAACCTCAACAGGGTACGAGCAGTACTTC
>TRBV9|-|TRBD2|TRBJ2-2
CASSDGLAGGPGELFF
TGTGCCAGCAGTGACGGACTAGCGGGGGGCCCCGGGGAGCTGTTTTTT
>TRBV28|-|-|TRBJ2-5
CASSPGKEGTQYF
TGTGCCAGCAGTCCAGGAAAAGAAGGGACCCAGTACTTC
>TRBV2|-|TRBD2|TRBJ2-1
CASRAPGLPYNEQFF
TGTGCCAGCAGGGCACCGGGACTACCTTACAATGAGCAGTTCTTC
>TRBV6-2/TRBV6-3|few|-|TRBJ2-7
CASSYGAPESYEQYF
TGTGCCAGCAGTTACGGGGCCCCGGAGTCCTACGAGCAGTACTTC
>TRBV28|many|-|TRBJ1-1
CASSYYMNTEAFF
TGTGCCAGCAGCTACTACATGAACACTGAAGCTTTCTTT
>TRBV20-1|-|TRBD2|TRBJ2-7
CSAREASGGFYEQYF
TGCAGTGCTAGAGAGGCTAGCGGGGGTTTCTACGAGCAGTACTTC
>TRBV28|few|TRBD2|TRBJ2-1
CASSLLGSGSSYNEQFF
TGTGCCAGCAGTTTATTAGGGAGCGGGAGCTCCTACAATGAGCAGTTCTTC
>TRBV12-3/TRBV12-4|-|TRBD1|TRBJ1-5
CASSWDRDSNQPQHF
TGTGCCAGCAGTTGGGACAGGGATAGCAATCAGCCCCAGCATTTT
>TRBV12-3/TRBV12-4|-|-|TRBJ2-2
CASSPGPLNTGELFF
TGTGCCAGCAGCCCGGGACCATTGAACACCGGGGAGCTGTTTTTT
>TRBV15|-|TRBD2|TRBJ2-1
CATSRDRAGGGREQFF
TGTGCCACCAGCAGAGACAGGGCGGGAGGGGGCCGTGAGCAGTTCTTC
>TRBV5-1|few|TRBD2|TRBJ2-5
CASKSSGEETQYF
TGCGCCAGCAAATCTAGCGGGGAAGAGACCCAGTACTTC
>TRBV28|many|-|TRBJ1-6
CASSFSPYNSPLHF
TGTGCCAGCAGTTTTTCGCCCTATAATTCACCCCTCCACTTT
>TRBV20-1|-|-|TRBJ2-1
CSARDRGAIYNEQFF
TGCAGTGCTAGAGATCGGGGGGCAATTTACAATGAGCAGTTCTTC
>TRBV28|-|-|TRBJ1-1
CASSLPDNIGGTNTEAFF
TGTGCCAGCAGTTTACCGGACAATATCGGGGGAACGAACACTGAAGCTTTCTTT
>TRBV5-5|-|TRBD1|TRBJ1-3
CASRWGTGSGNTIYF
TGTGCCAGCAGGTGGGGGACAGGCTCTGGAAACACCATATATTTT
>TRBV5-5|many|TRBD1|TRBJ2-3
CASSWDRSTDTQYF
TGTGCCAGCAGCTGGGACAGGTCCACAGATACGCAGTATTTT
>TRBV20-1|few|-|TRBJ2-5
CSAPTGTYQETQYF
TGCAGTGCGCCTACAGGGACGTACCAAGAGACCCAGTACTTC
>TRBV4-3|-|TRBD2|TRBJ2-3
CASSQVLAGGDTQYF
TGCGCCAGCAGCCAAGTCCTAGCGGGGGGAGATACGCAGTATTTT
>TRBV18|-|TRBD2|TRBJ2-3
CASSPGYLLAGFTDTQYF
TGTGCCAGCTCACCAGGTTATTTACTAGCGGGATTTACAGATACGCAGTATTTT
>TRBV12-3/TRBV12-4|many|TRBD1|TRBJ1-5
CASSSSTGGSNQPQHF
TGTGCCAGCAGTTCCTCGACAGGGGGCAGCAATCAGCCCCAGCATTTT
>TRBV12-3/TRBV12-4|many|-|TRBJ2-3
CASSYGTSTDTQYF
TGTGCCAGCAGTTACGGGACAAGCACAGATACGCAGTATTTT
>TRBV3-1|-|TRBD2|TRBJ2-1
CASRPAGGINNEQFF
TGTGCCAGCAGGCCAGCGGGAGGTATTAACAATGAGCAGTTCTTC
>TRBV28|few|-|TRBJ1-5
CAISLRGGGQPQHF
TGTGCCATCTCACTCCGGGGGGGAGGCCAGCCCCAGCATTTT
>TRBV20-1|-|-|TRBJ2-5
CSARPPLGGQETQYF
TGCAGTGCTAGACCTCCCCTGGGTGGACAAGAGACCCAGTACTTC
>TRBV5-1|few|-|TRBJ2-5
CASSSSGTGETQYF
TGCGCCAGCAGCTCTAGCGGGACAGGAGAGACCCAGTACTTC
>TRBV9|few|TRBD1|TRBJ1-6
CASSVTGESPLHF
TGTGCCAGCAGCGTCACAGGGGAGTCACCCCTCCACTTT
>TRBV5-1|-|-|TRBJ2-5
CASSLGQLIPETQYF
TGCGCCAGCAGCTTGGGACAGCTCATCCCGGAGACCCAGTACTTC
>TRBV12-3/TRBV12-4|few|TRBD2|TRBJ2-5
CASSLWGGQETQYF
TGTGCCAGCAGCCTCTGGGGGGGGCAAGAGACCCAGTACTTC
>TRBV6-1|few|-|TRBJ2-2
CASSEGLAGGTGELFF
TGTGCCAGCAGTGAAGGGCTAGCAGGTGGTACCGGGGAGCTGTTTTTT
>TRBV2|few|-|TRBJ1-4
CASKVQQGGEKLFF
TGTGCCAGCAAAGTTCAACAGGGAGGCGAAAAACTGTTTTTT
>TRBV15|many|-|TRBJ1-5
CATSRVLDSDYSNQPQHF
TGTGCCACCAGCAGAGTCCTCGACAGCGATTATAGCAATCAGCCCCAGCATTTT
>TRBV30|few|-|TRBJ2-5
CAWSGRNQETQYF
TGTGCCTGGAGCGGACGGAACCAAGAGACCCAGTACTTC